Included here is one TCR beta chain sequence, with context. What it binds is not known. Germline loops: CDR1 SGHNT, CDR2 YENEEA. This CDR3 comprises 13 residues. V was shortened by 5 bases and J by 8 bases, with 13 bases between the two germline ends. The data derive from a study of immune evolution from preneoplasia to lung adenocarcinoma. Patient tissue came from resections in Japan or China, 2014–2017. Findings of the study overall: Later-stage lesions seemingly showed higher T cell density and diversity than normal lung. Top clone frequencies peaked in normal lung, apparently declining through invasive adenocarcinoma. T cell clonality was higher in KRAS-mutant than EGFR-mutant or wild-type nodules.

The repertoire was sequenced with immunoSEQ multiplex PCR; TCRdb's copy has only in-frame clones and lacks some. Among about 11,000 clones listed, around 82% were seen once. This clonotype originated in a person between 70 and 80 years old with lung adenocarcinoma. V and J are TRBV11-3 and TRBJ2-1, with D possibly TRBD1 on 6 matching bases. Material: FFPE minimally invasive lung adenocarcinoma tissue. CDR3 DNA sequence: TGTGCCAGCAGCCGAGGGGGATCCGATGAGCAGTTCTTC. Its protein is CASSRGGSDEQFF.